This T cell receptor beta chain was sequenced for a study of shared clonotypes between healthy human individuals. The germline CDR1 and CDR2 sequences are SGDLS and YYNGEE. V lost 3 bases to trimming and J lost 8 bases; unmatched junction nucleotides: 12. The CDR3 sequence is 16 residues long. Only in-frame clones appear in the TCRdb table, and some are missing; sequencing was by immunoSEQ multiplex PCR. The sample records over 850,000 clones, approximately 80% being singletons. This clone was counted only a few times. The TCR comes from a man younger than 35 in good health. Some clones in this sample may be carry-over from other donors' samples. The rearrangement joins TRBV9 to TRBJ2-1; 9 positions agree with TRBD2. Sequenced material: memory CD4+ T cells from PBMCs. The subset is: CD45RA-negative fraction. The CDR3 nucleotides are TGTGCCAGCAGCGCGGGAGAGGCGGGAGGGCGAGATGAGCAGTTCTTC. Translation: CASSAGEAGGRDEQFF.